The source of this TCR beta chain is a study of cytomegalovirus exposure and HLA in healthy donors (dated by TCRdb to 2017 to 2019). Describing the broader study: An earlier analysis of about 560 of the donors reported under 300 Gb of sequence data and 95 million to 120 million unique TCR beta sequences obtained from roughly 170 million T cells. Roughly 300 gigabases of sequencing data and tens of millions of unique TCR sequences made up an early release that covered some 640 HLA-typed donors. Among the roughly 380 genotyped donors, around 81% belonged to the genetic ancestry cluster associated with self-reported Caucasian donors. The study aimed to test whether cataloging public T cell receptors could reveal signatures of past pathogen exposure. The study profiled the T cell repertoires of about 640 subjects by immunosequencing and related them to cytomegalovirus serostatus. In addition to the first cohort of approximately 670 subjects, a separate validation cohort of approximately 130 different subjects was used. To predict cytomegalovirus infection status, the study brought together high-throughput TCR immunosequencing, statistical association of individual TCRs with disease status, and machine learning. A later analysis re-analyzed previously published TCR beta repertoires from hundreds of donors and added high-resolution HLA genotyping to study TCR occurrence patterns. Rather than using new phenotypic data, the later analysis identified candidate immune exposures from TCR beta sequences and from how often those sequences occurred across donors. An earlier analysis of approximately 500 of the donors applied high-throughput TCR beta sequencing to assess whether each TCR beta V gene segment acted as functional or pseudogenic. Alongside the repertoire data, information on donor age, sex, ethnicity and CMV serostatus was compiled. A later genetic analysis used genome-wide SNP genotypes for about three fifths of the roughly 700 donors, treating that subset as a discovery cohort. All discovery cohort repertoires had been generated on a single sequencing platform. HLA typing covered class I and class II loci at four-digit resolution. The number of typed donors differed by locus: 629-630 for A, B, C, DRB1 and DQB1; some 500 for DQA1; over 600 for DPA1; and approximately 450 for DPB1. Four to six DR-DQ haplotypes were handled as single units for association and clustering because linkage in the cohort was strong. Among about 410 genotyped donors of the cohort, an average of approximately 240,000 unique TCR beta nucleotide sequences was sequenced per donor, of which 15% to 20% were non-productive. Study-wide conclusions, independent of this receptor: The authors suggested that the approach could potentially be extended to other disease states and immunological phenotypes. In vitro tests confirmed that a few of the cytomegalovirus-associated TCR beta chains recognize cytomegalovirus antigens. Strong co-occurrence of HLA alleles, especially DR and DQ, made assigning TCR associations to individual alleles difficult. Roughly 15 rarely observed V segments, including chromosome 9 orphons, were excluded from the earlier analysis of about 600 of the donors because counts were too low. Linkage disequilibrium might explain the correlated functional status among segregating V segments, but an unknown experimental factor could not be ruled out. Most TCR sequences were observed very rarely across donors, whereas some public TCRs were present in many individuals. Some IMGT-functional V segments, including TRBV6-2 and TRBV6-3, could not be distinguished by the 87-base-pair reads and were therefore excluded. V-gene and J-gene trimming of TCR beta chains was associated with a missense DCLRE1C variant in a later genetic analysis, and the association was replicated in an independent cohort. According to a later analysis, TCR association rates differed among HLA loci, with DRB1 alleles showing the most associated TCRs and HLA-C alleles showing the fewest. Only TCR beta chains were sequenced in this cohort, and the absence of alpha or paired-chain data limited detectable features. An earlier analysis of approximately 530 of the donors showed that most TCR beta V segments appeared in productive rearrangements either about 87% or about 30% of the time, which broadly matched IMGT annotations. The study listed over 150 TCR beta chains as associated with cytomegalovirus. Presence/absence analyses assumed roughly uniform sequencing depth across donors, an assumption that may not hold. In a later genetic analysis, fewer N-insertions in productive TCRs were reported among donors in an Asian-associated ancestry cluster than the roughly 710-donor mean. A later analysis reported that several top co-occurrence clusters appeared linked to parvovirus B19, influenza, CMV and Epstein-Barr virus. In a later analysis, most CMV-associated TCR beta chains were found to appear HLA-restricted, with HLA associations seemingly driven largely by CMV exposure. Because HLA typing was unavailable for some donors at each locus, only the typed subset was used in association tests. Specific HLA alleles were associated with roughly 17,000 TCR beta sequences at a false discovery rate of 0.05 in a later analysis. In a later analysis, HLA-associated TCR beta chains were found to be more clonally expanded and to have lower generation probabilities than equally common non-associated chains. A further reported finding was that TCR beta sequences accurately predicted the HLA-A and HLA-B alleles for most subjects in the first cohort. The classifier was reported to diagnose cytomegalovirus status with high specificity and sensitivity in both the original and validation cohorts. The only immune exposure information available for the cohort was CMV serostatus. The sequencing pipeline was judged likely to have produced a cluster of highly shared sequence variants as a technical artifact.

Worth noting for this clone: This receptor's antigen is unknown. Base-call qualities are not available, and no considerably larger clone is one nucleotide away.

Its CDR3 holds 13 amino acids, cysteine through phenylalanine. This entry keeps only the CDR3 DNA: 39 bases, framed from base 1. The germline V gene provides CDR1 SNHLY and CDR2 FYNNEI. V lost 5 bases and J lost 5 bases, and the count of bases not matched to a germline gene is 3. The library was made by the immunoSEQ multiplex PCR assay. A mixture of 60 forward primers for TCR Vbeta segments and 13 reverse primers for TCR Jbeta segments was used in the multiplex PCR. Amplification of the CDR3 region of rearranged TCR beta genes was performed with a multiplex PCR assay on genomic DNA. Amplified TCR beta libraries were sequenced as 87-base-pair reads on the Illumina HiSeq System. Per the original workflow: Across the 666 repertoires, a later analysis counted some 81 million unique TCR beta chains, some 11 million of which were shared by at least two donors. Raw reads were error-corrected and collapsed into unique sequences with a nearest-neighbor algorithm that merged closely related sequences to remove PCR and sequencing errors. Alignment of CDR3 sequences to IMGT reference sequences was used to assign V, D and J gene segments. Each retained sequence needed at least a six-nucleotide match to both a V gene segment and a J gene segment. Rearrangements were called productive when the CDR3 lacked stop codons and stayed in frame with V and J; all others were non-productive. CDR3 was defined by IMGT convention, running from the second conserved V-encoded cysteine to the conserved J-encoded phenylalanine. In an earlier analysis of around 540 of the donors, sequences lacking an unambiguous match to a single V gene segment were excluded. In an earlier analysis of roughly 500 of the donors, V segments were called functional above 56.7% productive rearrangements and were called segregating when the between-donor standard deviation exceeded 5%. To diagnose cytomegalovirus status from the catalog of TCR beta chain sequences, a statistical classification framework was built. In a later analysis, V and J genes were assigned by comparing TCR nucleotide sequences against IMGT/GENE-DB human TR gene sequences. The TCRdist pipeline was used in a later analysis to assign CDR3 sequences and most-parsimonious VDJ recombination scenarios. In a later analysis, each TCR beta chain was defined by its CDR3 amino acid sequence together with its V-gene family, and reads lacking a unique V-gene family were excluded. In a later analysis, 450 to 600 highly shared, low-generation-probability nucleotide sequences were removed to address suspected cross-contamination and a sequencing artifact. For each public chain, a later analysis derived a clonal expansion index from normalized ranks of inferred template counts within each repertoire. A later analysis computed generation probabilities with a VDJ recombination model fitted to out-of-frame rearrangements, and checked the results against IGoR. Hypergeometric tests were used in a later analysis to score TCR-TCR, TCR-HLA and TCR-CMV co-occurrence, with a repertoire-size bias correction applied to the TCR pairs. False discovery rates were estimated in a later analysis by permuting HLA or CMV assignments 20 times. In a later analysis, co-occurring TCRs were grouped using DBSCAN, with TCRdist sequence similarity added in when clustering inside HLA-allele-positive subsets. For co-occurrence clustering, repertoires with fewer than 30,000 or more than 120,000 public chains were excluded, along with roughly 5 repertoires with anomalous nucleotide sharing. TCRdb mirrors the immuneACCESS table, restricted to in-frame sequences. Some clones are absent from its copies; in checked studies, under half trace to an unresolved V gene, and the reason for the others is unknown. V, J and clone size are taken as reported in that table, and D and trimming were inferred from the DNA itself. This sample has about 69,000 clones in its table, and about 75% of those were observed once. 3.3% of the sample is taken by the ten largest.

The cohort was made up of 666 healthy bone marrow donors. At the time of sampling, all cohort members were nominally healthy, though unrecorded immune exposures were likely present. The donor tested CMV seronegative and was one of the 352 seronegative cohort members. A peripheral blood sample was collected from each donor, and TCR beta sequencing was performed on peripheral blood mononuclear cells. Genomic DNA was extracted from the blood cell samples with the Qiagen DNeasy Blood Extraction Kit. The sequenced sample consisted of PBMCs. This sequence was found in a man aged 18 to 29 in good health and CMV-seronegative. The chain is made from TRBV2 and TRBJ2-5, with 9 bases matching TRBD1. The CDR3 amino acid sequence is: CASSYRGLETQYF. The DNA sequence is as follows: TGTGCCAGCAGTTACAGGGGGCTGGAGACCCAGTACTTC.